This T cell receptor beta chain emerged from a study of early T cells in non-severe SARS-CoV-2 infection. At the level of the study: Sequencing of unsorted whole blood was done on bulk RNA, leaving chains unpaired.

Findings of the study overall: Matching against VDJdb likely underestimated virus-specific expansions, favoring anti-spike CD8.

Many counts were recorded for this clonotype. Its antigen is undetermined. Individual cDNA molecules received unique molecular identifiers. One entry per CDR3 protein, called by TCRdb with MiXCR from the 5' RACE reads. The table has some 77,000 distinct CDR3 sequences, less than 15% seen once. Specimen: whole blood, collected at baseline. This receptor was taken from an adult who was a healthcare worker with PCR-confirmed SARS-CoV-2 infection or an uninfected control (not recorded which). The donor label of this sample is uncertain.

CDR3 protein: CAISGASGVSYEQYF. CDR3 DNA sequence: TGTGCCATCAGTGGGGCTAGCGGAGTCTCCTACGAGCAGTACTTC. The chain joins TRBV10-3 to TRBJ2-7, with TRBD2 matching over 7 bases. CDR1 is ENHRY, CDR2 SYGVKD, per germline. The CDR3 runs 15 residues. V was pared by 4 bases and J by 0 bases, with 6 bases of the junction left unmatched.